Given below is one TCR beta chain in context. Unmatched junction bases numbered 0, after V lost 3 bases and J lost 0 bases. CDR1 and CDR2 (germline): MDHEN, SYDVKM. The CDR3 spans 14 residues. Using immunoSEQ multiplex PCR, the repertoire was profiled, and TCRdb retains in-frame clones only, with some absent. The sample lists 29,000 or so clones, about 90% occurring once. This entry comes from a study of PD-L1 blockade in urothelial cancer. Study as a whole: Patients commenced intravenous atezolizumab, 1,200 mg every 3 weeks, in 2014. From 0 to 3 prior chemotherapy regimens had been given to the patients. Blood analysis was done at 3 weeks (second dose) and 6 weeks after treatment began. A median of roughly 150,000 T cells was found in the blood samples.

The starting material was PBMCs, obtained around atezolizumab (anti-PD-L1) treatment. The sequence was obtained from a man between 45 and 60 years old with urothelial cancer. This rearrangement joins TRBV28 to TRBJ1-1; 8 bases align to TRBD1. The CDR3 region has the DNA TGTGCCAGCAGTTTGGACAGGGTGAACACTGAAGCTTTCTTT. It yields the protein CASSLDRVNTEAFF.